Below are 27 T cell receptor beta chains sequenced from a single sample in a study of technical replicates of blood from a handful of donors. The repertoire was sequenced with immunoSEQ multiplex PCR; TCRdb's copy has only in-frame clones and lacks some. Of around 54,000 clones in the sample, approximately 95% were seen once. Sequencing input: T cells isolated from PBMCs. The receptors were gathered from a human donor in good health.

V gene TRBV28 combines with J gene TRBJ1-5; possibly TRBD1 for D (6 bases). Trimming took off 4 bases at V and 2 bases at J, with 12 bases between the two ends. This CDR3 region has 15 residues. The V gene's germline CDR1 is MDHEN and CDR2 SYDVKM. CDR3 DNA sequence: TGTGCCAGCAGTTACCCGACAGGTCGCAATCAGCCCCAGCATTTT. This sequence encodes CASSYPTGRNQPQHF.

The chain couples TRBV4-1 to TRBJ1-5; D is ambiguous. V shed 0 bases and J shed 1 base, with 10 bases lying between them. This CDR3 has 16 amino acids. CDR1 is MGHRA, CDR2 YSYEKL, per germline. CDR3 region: CASSQDRGHSNQPQHF. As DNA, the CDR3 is TGCGCCAGCAGCCAAGACCGCGGGCACAGCAATCAGCCCCAGCATTTT.

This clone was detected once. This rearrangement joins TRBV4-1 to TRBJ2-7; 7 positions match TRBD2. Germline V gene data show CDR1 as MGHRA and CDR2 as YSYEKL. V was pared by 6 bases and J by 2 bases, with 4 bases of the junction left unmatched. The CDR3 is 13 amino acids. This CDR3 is CASSGGGTYEQYF. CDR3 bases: TGCGCCAGCAGTGGGGGGGGTACCTACGAGCAGTACTTC.

The DNA for the CDR3 is TGCAGCGCCTCCCCGGGGGGGGCGGGACTCGAGCAGTACTTC. It is translated as CSASPGGAGLEQYF. V is TRBV29-1 and J is TRBJ2-7, with 8 bases matching TRBD2. CDR3 length: 14 residues. Losses at the gene ends were 7 bases for V and 6 bases for J; bases not matched to a gene: 14. Germline V gives CDR1 SQVTM, CDR2 ANQGSEA.

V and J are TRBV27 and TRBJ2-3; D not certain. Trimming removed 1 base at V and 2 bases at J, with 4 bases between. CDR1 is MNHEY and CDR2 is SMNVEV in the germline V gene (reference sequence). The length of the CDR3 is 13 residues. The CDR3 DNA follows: TGTGCCAGCAGTTTATGGGCCACAGATACGCAGTATTTT. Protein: CASSLWATDTQYF.

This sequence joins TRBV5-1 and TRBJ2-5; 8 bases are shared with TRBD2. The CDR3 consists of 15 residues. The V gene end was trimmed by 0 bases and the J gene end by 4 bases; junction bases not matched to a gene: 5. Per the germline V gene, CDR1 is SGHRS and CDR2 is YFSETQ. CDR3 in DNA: TGCGCCAGCAGCTTGGGACTAGCGAACTTAGAGACCCAGTACTTC. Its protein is CASSLGLANLETQYF. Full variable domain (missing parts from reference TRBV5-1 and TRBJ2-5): KAGVTQTPRYLIKTRGQQVTLSCSPISGHRSVSWYQQTPGQGLQFLFEYFSETQRNKGNFPGRFSGRQFSNSRSEMNVSTLELGDSALYLCASSLGLANLETQYFGPGTRLLVL.

The CDR3 DNA is TGCGCCAGCAGCCAAGTACAGGGCACCGGGGAGCTGTTTTTT. Translation: CASSQVQGTGELFF. The chain joins TRBV4-1 to TRBJ2-2; possible D gene TRBD1, 6 bases. CDR1 is MGHRA, CDR2 YSYEKL, per germline. V lost 1 base to trimming and J lost 4 bases, with 7 bases between them. The CDR3 has 14 amino acids.

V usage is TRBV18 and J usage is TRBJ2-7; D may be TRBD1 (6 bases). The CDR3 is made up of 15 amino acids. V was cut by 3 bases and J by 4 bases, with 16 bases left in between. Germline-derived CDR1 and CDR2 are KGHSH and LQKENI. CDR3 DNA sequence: TGTGCCAGCTCACCTAGTTGGGACACCCCGTACGAGCAGTACTTC. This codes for CASSPSWDTPYEQYF.

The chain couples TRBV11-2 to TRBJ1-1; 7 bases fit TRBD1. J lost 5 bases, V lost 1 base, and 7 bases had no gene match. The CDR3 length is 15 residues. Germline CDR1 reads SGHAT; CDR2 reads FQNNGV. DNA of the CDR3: TGTGCCAGCAGCTTAGGAATAACAGGGGCGACTGAAGCTTTCTTT. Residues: CASSLGITGATEAFF.

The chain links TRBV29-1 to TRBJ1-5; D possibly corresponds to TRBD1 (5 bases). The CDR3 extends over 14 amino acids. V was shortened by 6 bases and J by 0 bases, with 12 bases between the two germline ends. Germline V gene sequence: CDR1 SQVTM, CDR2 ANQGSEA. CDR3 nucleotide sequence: TGCAGCGTAAAGACAGATAATAGCAATCAGCCCCAGCATTTT. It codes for CSVKTDNSNQPQHF.

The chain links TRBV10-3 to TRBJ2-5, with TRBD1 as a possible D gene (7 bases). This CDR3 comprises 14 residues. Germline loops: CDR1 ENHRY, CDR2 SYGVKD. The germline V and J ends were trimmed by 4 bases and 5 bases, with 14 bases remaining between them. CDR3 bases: TGTGCCATCAGTGTAGCAGGGGGGACCGAGACCCAGTACTTC. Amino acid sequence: CAISVAGGTETQYF.

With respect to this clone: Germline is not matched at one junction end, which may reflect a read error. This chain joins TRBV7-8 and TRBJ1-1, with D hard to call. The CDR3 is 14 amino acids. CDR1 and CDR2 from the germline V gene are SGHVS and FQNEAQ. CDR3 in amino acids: CASTLRGLGTEAFF. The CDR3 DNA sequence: TGTGCCAGCACCTTAAGAGGGTTGGGCACTGAAGCTTTCTTT.

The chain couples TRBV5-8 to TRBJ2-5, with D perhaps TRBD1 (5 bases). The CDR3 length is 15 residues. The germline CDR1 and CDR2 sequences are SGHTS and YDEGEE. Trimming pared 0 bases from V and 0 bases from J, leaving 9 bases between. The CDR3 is CASSLASGHQETQYF. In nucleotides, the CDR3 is TGTGCCAGCAGCTTGGCCTCAGGGCACCAAGAGACCCAGTACTTC.

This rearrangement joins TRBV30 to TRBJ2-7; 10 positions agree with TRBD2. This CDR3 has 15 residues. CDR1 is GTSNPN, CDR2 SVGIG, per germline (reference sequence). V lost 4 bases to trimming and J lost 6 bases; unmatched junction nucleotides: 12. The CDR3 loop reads CAWNRRTSGPREQYF. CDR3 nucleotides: TGTGCCTGGAATCGGAGGACTAGCGGCCCGCGCGAGCAGTACTTC.

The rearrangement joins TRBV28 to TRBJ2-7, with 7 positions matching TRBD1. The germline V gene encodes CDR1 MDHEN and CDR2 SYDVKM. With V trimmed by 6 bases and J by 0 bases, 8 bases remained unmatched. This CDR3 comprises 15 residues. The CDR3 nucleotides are TGTGCCAGCAGCCGACTGGGACAGATCTCCTACGAGCAGTACTTC. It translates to CASSRLGQISYEQYF. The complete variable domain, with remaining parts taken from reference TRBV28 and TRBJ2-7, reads DVKVTQSSRYLVKRTGEKVFLECVQDMDHENMFWYRQDPGLGLRLIYFSYDVKMKEKGDIPEGYSVSREKKERFSLILESASTNQTSMYLCASSRLGQISYEQYFGPGTRLTVT.

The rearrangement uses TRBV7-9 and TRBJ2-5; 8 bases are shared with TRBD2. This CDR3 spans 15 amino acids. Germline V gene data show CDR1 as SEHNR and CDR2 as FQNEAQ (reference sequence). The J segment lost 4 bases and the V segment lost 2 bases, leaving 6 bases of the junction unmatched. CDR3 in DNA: TGTGCCAGCAGCTTAACGGCGGGAGGTGTAGAGACCCAGTACTTC. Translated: CASSLTAGGVETQYF.

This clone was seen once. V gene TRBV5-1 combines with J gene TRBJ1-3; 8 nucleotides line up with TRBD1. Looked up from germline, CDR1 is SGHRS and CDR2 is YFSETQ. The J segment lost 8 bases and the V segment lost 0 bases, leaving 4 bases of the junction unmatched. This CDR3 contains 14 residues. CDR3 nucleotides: TGCGCCAGCAGCTTGGGGACAGGGACACACACCATATATTTT. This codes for CASSLGTGTHTIYF.

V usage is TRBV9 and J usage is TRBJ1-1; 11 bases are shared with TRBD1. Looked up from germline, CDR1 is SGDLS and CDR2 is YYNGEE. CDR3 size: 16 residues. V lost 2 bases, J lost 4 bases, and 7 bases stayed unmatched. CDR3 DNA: TGTGCCAGCAGCGTCGGACCCGGGACAGGGGGCACTGAAGCTTTCTTT. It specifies CASSVGPGTGGTEAFF.

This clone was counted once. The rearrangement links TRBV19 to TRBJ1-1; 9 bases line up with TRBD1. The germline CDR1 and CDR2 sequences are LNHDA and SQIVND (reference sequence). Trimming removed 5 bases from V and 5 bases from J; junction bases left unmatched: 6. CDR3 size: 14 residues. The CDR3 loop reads CASSFAGTGTEAFF. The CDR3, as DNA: TGTGCCAGTAGTTTCGCCGGGACAGGGACTGAAGCTTTCTTT.

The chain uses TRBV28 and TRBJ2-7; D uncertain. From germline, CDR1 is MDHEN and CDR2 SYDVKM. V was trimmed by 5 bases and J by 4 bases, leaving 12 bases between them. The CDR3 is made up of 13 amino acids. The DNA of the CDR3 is TGTGCCAGCAGTCTCCCCTCTGTATACGAGCAGTACTTC. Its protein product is CASSLPSVYEQYF.

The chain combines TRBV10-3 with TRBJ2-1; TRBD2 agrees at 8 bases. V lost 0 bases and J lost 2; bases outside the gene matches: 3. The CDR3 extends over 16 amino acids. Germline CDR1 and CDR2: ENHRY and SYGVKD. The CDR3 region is CAISESREGPYNEQFF. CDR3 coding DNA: TGTGCCATCAGTGAGTCACGGGAGGGCCCCTACAATGAGCAGTTCTTC.

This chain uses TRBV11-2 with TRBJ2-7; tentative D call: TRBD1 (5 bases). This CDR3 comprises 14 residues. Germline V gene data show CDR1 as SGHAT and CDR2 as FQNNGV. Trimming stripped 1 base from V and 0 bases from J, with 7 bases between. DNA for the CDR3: TGTGCCAGCAGCTTAGGGGGCCTCTCCTACGAGCAGTACTTC. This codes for CASSLGGLSYEQYF. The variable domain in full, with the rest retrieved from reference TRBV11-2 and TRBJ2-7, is EAGVAQSPRYKIIEKRQSVAFWCNPISGHATLYWYQQILGQGPKLLIQFQNNGVVDDSQLPKDRFSAERLKGVDSTLKIQPAKLEDSAVYLCASSLGGLSYEQYFGPGTRLTVT.

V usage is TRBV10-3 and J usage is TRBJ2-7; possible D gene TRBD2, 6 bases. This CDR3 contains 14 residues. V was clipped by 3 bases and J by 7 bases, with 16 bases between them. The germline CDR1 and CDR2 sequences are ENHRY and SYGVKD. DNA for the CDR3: TGTGCCATCAGTGATAGCTCTAGCGTGCGGGAGCAGTACTTC. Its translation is CAISDSSSVREQYF.

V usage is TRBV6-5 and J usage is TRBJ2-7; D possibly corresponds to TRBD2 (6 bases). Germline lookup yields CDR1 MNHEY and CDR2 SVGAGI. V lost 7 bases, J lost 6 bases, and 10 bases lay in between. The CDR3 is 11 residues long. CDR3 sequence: CASTLGGEQYF. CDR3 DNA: TGTGCCAGCACCCTGGGGGGCGAGCAGTACTTC.

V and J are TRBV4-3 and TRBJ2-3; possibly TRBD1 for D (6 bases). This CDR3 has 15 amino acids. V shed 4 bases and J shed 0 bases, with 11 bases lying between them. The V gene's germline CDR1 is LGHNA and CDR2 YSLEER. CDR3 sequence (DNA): TGCGCCAGCAGCCTCTCACAGGGTAGCACAGATACGCAGTATTTT. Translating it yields CASSLSQGSTDTQYF.

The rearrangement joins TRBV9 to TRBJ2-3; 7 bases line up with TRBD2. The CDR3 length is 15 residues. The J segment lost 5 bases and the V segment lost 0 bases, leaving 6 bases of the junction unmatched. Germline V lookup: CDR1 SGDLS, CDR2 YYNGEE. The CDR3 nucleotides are TGTGCCAGCAGCGTAGGGGGGAGGGCCAGAGATACGCAGTATTTT. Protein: CASSVGGRARDTQYF.

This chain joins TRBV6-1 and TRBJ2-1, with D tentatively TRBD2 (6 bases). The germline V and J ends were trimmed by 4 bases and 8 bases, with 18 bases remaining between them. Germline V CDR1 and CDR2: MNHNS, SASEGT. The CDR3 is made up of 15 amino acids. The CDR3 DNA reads TGTGCCAGCAGTGCCCGGGACTGGGGTGGGGATGAGCAGTTCTTC. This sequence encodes CASSARDWGGDEQFF.